The 15 T cell receptor beta chains given below trace back to one sample, sequenced in a study of human T cells and chemical hapten exposure. The time point is: pre-sensitization, week 0. The treatment: therapeutic diphenylcyclopropenone sensitization with weekly scalp DPC. TCRdb ran MiXCR on the RACE reads and lists one entry per CDR3 protein. Found here are 270,000 or so distinct CDR3 sequences, roughly 7.7% of them singletons; the top ten hold 1.2%. The material was whole blood, obtained in connection with sensitization to the hapten diphenylcyclopropenone (DPC). The receptors stem from a man between 18 and 29 years old with alopecia areata. Some clones in this sample may be carry-over from other donors' samples.

The genes are TRBV4-1 and TRBJ2-7; D not resolved. This CDR3 region has 15 residues. Trimming took off 3 bases at V and 2 bases at J, with 14 bases between the two ends. Germline CDR1 MGHRA, CDR2 YSYEKL. DNA for the CDR3: TGCGCCAGCAGCCATATCCGGGCCGAGACCTACGAGCAGTACTTC. It specifies CASSHIRAETYEQYF.

J is TRBJ2-7 and V is TRBV6-2 or TRBV6-3; 11 nucleotides match TRBD1. Per the germline V gene, CDR1 is MNHEY and CDR2 is SVGEGT. The CDR3 is made up of 15 amino acids. The ends lost 2 bases at V and 3 bases at J; junction bases unmatched: 3. CDR3: CASSYGGQGVYEQYV. The CDR3 nucleotides are TGTGCCAGCAGTTACGGGGGACAGGGGGTCTACGAGCAGTACGTC.

This clonotype appeared a few times. The genes are TRBV29-1 and TRBJ2-5, with TRBD1 identical over 9 bases. The V gene end was trimmed by 3 bases and the J gene end by 4 bases; junction bases not matched to a gene: 9. Germline CDR1 reads SQVTM; CDR2 reads ANQGSEA. There are 15 residues in the CDR3. The CDR3 DNA sequence: TGCAGCGTTGAGTCACCGACAGGGGGGGGAGAGACCCAGTACTTC. This codes for CSVESPTGGGETQYF.

This clonotype was seen ten or more times. The chain joins TRBV28 to TRBJ2-1; TRBD2 matches 14 bases. After removal of 6 bases from V and 0 bases from J, the junction contained 7 bases not matched to a gene. This CDR3 comprises 18 residues. Germline assignment: CDR1 MDHEN and CDR2 SYDVKM. The CDR3 sequence: CASSPRTSGGSSYNEQFF. The CDR3 DNA reads as TGTGCCAGCAGCCCCCGGACTAGCGGGGGGAGCTCCTACAATGAGCAGTTCTTC.

This clonotype came up a few times. The J gene is TRBJ2-7, the V gene TRBV5-6, with D possibly matching TRBD2 (6 bases). The CDR3 length is 15 residues. Germline V gives CDR1 SGHDT, CDR2 YYEEEE. Trimming left V 0 bases short and J 3 bases short, with 13 bases between. The CDR3 nucleotides are TGTGCCAGCAGCTTGGTTCGGGGGATCATCTACGAGCAGTACGTC. Its translation: CASSLVRGIIYEQYV.

The sample holds many counts of this clonotype. V gene TRBV5-1 combines with J gene TRBJ2-1, with 9 positions matching TRBD1. From germline, CDR1 is SGHRS and CDR2 YFSETQ. There are 15 residues in the CDR3. V gave up 4 bases and J gave up 8 bases; unmatched junction bases: 10. Here the CDR3 reads CASSLDRGGFDEQFF. Here the CDR3 DNA reads TGCGCCAGCAGCCTGGACAGGGGAGGCTTCGATGAGCAGTTCTTC.

This rearrangement joins TRBV9 to TRBJ2-5; D perhaps matches TRBD1 (6 bases). CDR3 size: 14 residues. V shed 2 bases and J shed 2 bases, with 10 bases lying between them. The germline CDR1 and CDR2 sequences are SGDLS and YYNGEE. The CDR3 is CASSVWDKQETQYF. The CDR3, as DNA: TGTGCCAGCAGCGTTTGGGACAAGCAAGAGACCCAGTACTTC.

This clonotype was detected a few times. J is TRBJ2-7 and V is TRBV2; 7 bases are shared with TRBD1. The CDR3 is 13 residues long. The junction had 6 bases not matched to a gene; V was cut back by 6 bases and J by 4 bases. Germline loops: CDR1 SNHLY, CDR2 FYNNEI. The CDR3 nucleotides are TGTGCCAGCAGAACAGGGGTCAGGTACGAGCAGTACTTC. Protein sequence: CASRTGVRYEQYF.

At least ten counts were recorded for this clonotype. The J gene is TRBJ1-1, the V gene TRBV5-1; D uncertain. Germline CDR1 and CDR2: SGHRS and YFSETQ. The length of the CDR3 is 15 residues. Trimming cost V 5 bases and J 4 bases, with 18 bases left between them. The CDR3 loop reads CASSPEGGRVTEAFF. The CDR3 region has the DNA TGCGCCAGCAGTCCTGAAGGAGGACGTGTCACTGAAGCTTTCTTT.

This CDR3 reads CASSLGTDGYTF. CDR3 bases: TGTGCCAGCAGTTTGGGGACAGATGGCTACACCTTC. The chain carries TRBV12-3 or TRBV12-4 and TRBJ1-2, with 7 bases lining up with TRBD1. V lost 3 bases and J lost 6; bases outside the gene matches: 1. The CDR3 covers 12 residues.

This clonotype was detected many times. This chain joins TRBV12-3 or TRBV12-4 and TRBJ1-5, with TRBD1 matching over 8 bases. The CDR3 length is 14 residues. V was clipped by 3 bases and J by 2 bases; unmatched bases: 0. The CDR3 coding sequence is TGTGCCAGCAGTTTGACAGGGGGCAATCAGCCCCAGCATTTT. Amino acid sequence: CASSLTGGNQPQHF.

This clonotype has more than one count but fewer than ten. The J gene is TRBJ2-6, the V gene TRBV9, with D unresolved. Trimming left V 1 base short and J 2 bases short, with 4 bases between. Germline V CDR1 and CDR2: SGDLS, YYNGEE. This CDR3 comprises 14 residues. The chain's CDR3 is CASSVKAGANVLTF. As DNA, the CDR3 is TGTGCCAGCAGCGTAAAGGCTGGGGCCAACGTCCTGACTTTC.

There are many counts of this clonotype. V usage is TRBV10-3 and J usage is TRBJ2-7; D unclear. Germline CDR1 ENHRY, CDR2 SYGVKD. V gave up 2 bases and J gave up 4 bases, with 18 bases separating them. There are 16 residues in the CDR3. This CDR3 reads CAISETQGSPRYEQYV. The CDR3 coding sequence is TGTGCCATCAGTGAGACCCAAGGGTCACCCCGATACGAGCAGTACGTC.

In its sample, this clonotype was seen a few times. The chain uses TRBV12-3 or TRBV12-4 and TRBJ1-6; the D gene is possibly TRBD1 (6 bases). The length of the CDR3 is 15 residues. V lost 3 bases and J lost 7, with 13 bases in between. The CDR3 here is CASSFGGLGNSPLHF. CDR3 bases: TGTGCCAGCAGTTTTGGGGGGCTCGGGAATTCACCCCTCCACTTT.

The chain is built from TRBV4-2 and TRBJ2-2; the D gene is possibly TRBD1 (5 bases). Trimming took off 0 bases at V and 3 bases at J, with 14 bases between the two ends. Per germline, CDR1 LGHNA and CDR2 YNFKEQ. The CDR3 loop spans 17 amino acids. CDR3 in amino acids: CASSQEVLQGDTGELFF. The CDR3 DNA reads as TGTGCCAGCAGCCAAGAGGTGCTCCAGGGCGACACCGGGGAGCTGTTTTTT.